This T cell receptor beta chain is from a study of identical twins. This clonotype was counted only a few times. The germline CDR1 and CDR2 sequences are SEHNR and FQNEAQ (reference sequence). V shed 5 bases, J shed 3 bases, and the junction held 10 bases outside the gene matches. The CDR3 has 15 amino acids. Each CDR3 protein is one row after TCRdb ran MiXCR on the 5' RACE reads. This sample has 550,000 to 700,000 distinct CDR3 sequences, with 21% found just once. This sample also belongs to another study, concerning T cells expressing NK-cell markers. That paper adds: In the group of eight sequenced donors, seven were HCMV-seropositive and one was seronegative.

V usage is TRBV7-9 and J usage is TRBJ2-7; 7 positions agree with TRBD1. Input material: PBMCs. The source is a woman aged 18-29 years in good health. The CDR3, as DNA: TGTGCCAGCAGCCCGACCGGACAGGCCGGCTACGAGCAGTACTTC. Translating gives CASSPTGQAGYEQYF.